The TCR beta chain under discussion was sequenced for a study of blood T cell repertoires in COVID-19. Study overall: Samples representing acute and convalescent COVID-19 were sourced from the United States, Italy and Spain. Sample material is recorded as cDNA or gDNA derived from T cells, B-cell-depleted T cells, or PBMCs.

This CDR3 contains 13 residues. CDR1 is SGHNT and CDR2 is YYREEE in the germline V gene (reference sequence). V lost 4 bases to trimming and J lost 6 bases; unmatched junction nucleotides: 7. Original methodology: How many nucleated cells were present was estimated from reference gene primer amplification. The table came from immunoSEQ multiplex PCR; TCRdb's copy has only in-frame clones and leaves some out. V and J calls and clone size follow that table, whereas D and trimming were derived from the DNA. The sample includes 100,000 to 150,000 clones, around 83% of them seen just once. Material: peripheral blood. The chain carries TRBV5-4 and TRBJ2-7; 7 bases line up with TRBD1. The sequence derives from a man at least 80 years old with active or convalescent COVID-19. In DNA, the CDR3 is TGTGCCAGCAGCCAGGACAGGCTCGGCGAGCAGTACTTC. It specifies CASSQDRLGEQYF.